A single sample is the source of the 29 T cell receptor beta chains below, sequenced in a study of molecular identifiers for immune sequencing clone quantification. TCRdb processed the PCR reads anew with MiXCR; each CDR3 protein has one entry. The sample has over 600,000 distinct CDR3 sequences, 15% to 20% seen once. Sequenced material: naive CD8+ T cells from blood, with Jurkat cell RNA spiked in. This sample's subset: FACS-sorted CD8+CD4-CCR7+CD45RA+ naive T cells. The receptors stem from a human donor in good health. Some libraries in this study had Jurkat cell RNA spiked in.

The CDR3: CASSRRDRGPNEQFF. The CDR3 nucleotides read TGTGCCAGCAGCCGCCGGGACAGGGGGCCCAATGAGCAGTTCTTC. The chain combines TRBV6-2 or TRBV6-3 with TRBJ2-1, with TRBD1 matching 12 bases. Trimming cost V 6 bases and J 6 bases; bases outside gene matches: 6. In germline, CDR1 is MNHEY, CDR2 SVGEGT. The CDR3 runs to 15 residues.

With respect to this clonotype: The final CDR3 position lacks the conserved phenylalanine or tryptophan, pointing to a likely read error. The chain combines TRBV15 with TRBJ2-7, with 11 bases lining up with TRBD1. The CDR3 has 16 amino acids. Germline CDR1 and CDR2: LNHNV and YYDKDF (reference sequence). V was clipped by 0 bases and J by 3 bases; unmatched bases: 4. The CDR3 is CATSRDRTGGFYEQYS. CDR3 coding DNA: TGTGCCACCAGCAGAGACCGGACAGGGGGCTTCTACGAGCAGTACTCC.

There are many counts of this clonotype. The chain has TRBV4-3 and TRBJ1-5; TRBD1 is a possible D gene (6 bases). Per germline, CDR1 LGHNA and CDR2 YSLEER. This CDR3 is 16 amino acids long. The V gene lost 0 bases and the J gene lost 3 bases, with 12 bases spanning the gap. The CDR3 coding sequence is TGCGCCAGCAGCCAAGATCGGGGGGGCTACAATCAGCCCCAGCATTTT. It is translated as CASSQDRGGYNQPQHF.

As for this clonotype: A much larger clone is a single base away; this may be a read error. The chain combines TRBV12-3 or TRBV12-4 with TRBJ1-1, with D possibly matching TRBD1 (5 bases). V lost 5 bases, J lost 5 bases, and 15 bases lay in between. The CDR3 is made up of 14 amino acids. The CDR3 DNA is TGTGCCAGCAGTCTCAACGGGTGGGGGACTGAAGCTTTCTTT. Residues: CASSLNGWGTEAFF.

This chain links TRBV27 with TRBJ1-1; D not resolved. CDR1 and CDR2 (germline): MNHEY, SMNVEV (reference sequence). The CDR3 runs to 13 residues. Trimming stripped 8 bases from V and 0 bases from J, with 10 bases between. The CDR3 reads CASGLHLNTEAFF. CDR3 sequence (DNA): TGTGCCAGCGGCCTACACCTGAACACTGAAGCTTTCTTT.

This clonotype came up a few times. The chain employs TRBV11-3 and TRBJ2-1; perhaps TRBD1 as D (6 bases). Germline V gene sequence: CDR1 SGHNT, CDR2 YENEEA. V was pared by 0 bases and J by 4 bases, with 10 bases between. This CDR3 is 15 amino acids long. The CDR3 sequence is CASSLEGTIYNEQFF. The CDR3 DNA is TGTGCCAGCAGCTTAGAAGGGACAATTTACAATGAGCAGTTCTTC.

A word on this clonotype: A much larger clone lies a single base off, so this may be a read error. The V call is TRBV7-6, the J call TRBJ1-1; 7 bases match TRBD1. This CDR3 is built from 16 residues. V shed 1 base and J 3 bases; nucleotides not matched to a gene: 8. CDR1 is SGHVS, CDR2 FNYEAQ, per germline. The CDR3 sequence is CASSLDVVTGDTEAFF. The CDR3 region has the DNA TGTGCCAGCAGCTTAGACGTTGTCACAGGGGACACTGAAGCTTTCTTT.

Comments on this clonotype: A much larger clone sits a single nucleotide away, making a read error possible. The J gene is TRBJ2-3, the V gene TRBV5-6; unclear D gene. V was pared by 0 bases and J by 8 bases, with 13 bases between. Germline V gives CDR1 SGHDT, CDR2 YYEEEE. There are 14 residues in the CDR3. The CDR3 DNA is TGTGCCAGCAGCTTGGCCGGCAGTGCAGGTACGCAGTATTTT. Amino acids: CASSLAGSAGTQYF.

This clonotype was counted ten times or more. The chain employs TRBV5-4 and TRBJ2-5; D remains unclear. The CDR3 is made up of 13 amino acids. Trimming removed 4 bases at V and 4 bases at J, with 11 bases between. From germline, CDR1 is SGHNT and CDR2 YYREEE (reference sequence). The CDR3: CASSLQPGETQYF. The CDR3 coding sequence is TGTGCCAGCAGCCTACAGCCCGGAGAGACCCAGTACTTC.

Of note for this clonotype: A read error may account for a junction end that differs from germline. In DNA, the CDR3 is TGCAGTGCTAACCCCCCTGTCCTAGACAGCCACCAAGCCGAGCGGTACTTC. This translates into CSANPPVLDSHQAERYF. This sequence joins TRBV20-1 and TRBJ2-7; possibly TRBD1 for D (5 bases). The CDR3 spans 17 residues. CDR1 and CDR2 from the germline V gene are DFQATT and SNEGSKA (reference sequence).

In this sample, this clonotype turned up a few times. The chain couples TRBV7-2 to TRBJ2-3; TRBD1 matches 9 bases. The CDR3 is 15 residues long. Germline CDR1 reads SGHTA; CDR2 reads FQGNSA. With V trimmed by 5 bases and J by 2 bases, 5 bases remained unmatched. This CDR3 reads CASSRDRDPTDTQYF. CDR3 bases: TGTGCCAGCAGCCGGGACAGGGACCCCACAGATACGCAGTATTTT.

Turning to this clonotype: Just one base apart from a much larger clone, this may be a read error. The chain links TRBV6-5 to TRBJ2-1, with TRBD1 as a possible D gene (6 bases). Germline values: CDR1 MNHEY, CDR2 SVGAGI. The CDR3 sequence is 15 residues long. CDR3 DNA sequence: TGTGCCAGCAGTTACTCGAAGGGGGTTTGGAATGAGCAGCTCTTC. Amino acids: CASSYSKGVWNEQLF.

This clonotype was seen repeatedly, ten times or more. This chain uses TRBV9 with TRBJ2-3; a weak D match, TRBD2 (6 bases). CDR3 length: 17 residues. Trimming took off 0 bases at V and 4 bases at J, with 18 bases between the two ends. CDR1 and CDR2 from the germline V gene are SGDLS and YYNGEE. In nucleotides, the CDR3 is TGTGCCAGCAGCGTAGCCCTAGCGACCGGTGCGTCAGATACGCAGTATTTT. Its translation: CASSVALATGASDTQYF.

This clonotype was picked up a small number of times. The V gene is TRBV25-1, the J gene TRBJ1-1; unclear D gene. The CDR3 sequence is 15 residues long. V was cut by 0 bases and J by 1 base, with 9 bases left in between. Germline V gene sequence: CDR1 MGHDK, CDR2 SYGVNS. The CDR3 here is CASSEYKGENTEAFF. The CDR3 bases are TGTGCCAGCAGTGAATATAAAGGTGAGAACACTGAAGCTTTCTTT.

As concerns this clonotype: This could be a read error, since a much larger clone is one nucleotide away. CDR3 sequence (DNA): TGTGCCAGCAGCTTAGCGGGACAGAGCTCCTACGAGCGGTACTTC. This codes for CASSLAGQSSYERYF. The chain is built from TRBV7-9 and TRBJ2-7; 7 bases map to TRBD1. Germline V gene data show CDR1 as SEHNR and CDR2 as FQNEAQ (reference sequence). The CDR3 consists of 15 residues.

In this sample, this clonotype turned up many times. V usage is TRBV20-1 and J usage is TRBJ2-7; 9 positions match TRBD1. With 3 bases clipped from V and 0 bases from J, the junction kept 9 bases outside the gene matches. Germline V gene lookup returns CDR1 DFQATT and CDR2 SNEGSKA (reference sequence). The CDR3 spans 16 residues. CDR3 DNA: TGCAGTGCTAGCCCCGGACAGGGGACTGCCTCCTACGAGCAGTACTTC. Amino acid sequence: CSASPGQGTASYEQYF.

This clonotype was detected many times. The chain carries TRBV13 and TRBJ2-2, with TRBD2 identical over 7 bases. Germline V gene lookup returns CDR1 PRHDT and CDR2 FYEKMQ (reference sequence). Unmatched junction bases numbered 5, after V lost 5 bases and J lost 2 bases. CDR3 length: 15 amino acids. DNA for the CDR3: TGTGCCAGCAGCCTGCGACTAGCTAACACCGGGGAGCTGTTTTTT. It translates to CASSLRLANTGELFF. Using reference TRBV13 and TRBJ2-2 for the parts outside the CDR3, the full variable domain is AAGVIQSPRHLIKEKRETATLKCYPIPRHDTVYWYQQGPGQDPQFLISFYEKMQSDKGSIPDRFSAQQFSDYHSELNMSSLELGDSALYFCASSLRLANTGELFFGEGSRLTVL.

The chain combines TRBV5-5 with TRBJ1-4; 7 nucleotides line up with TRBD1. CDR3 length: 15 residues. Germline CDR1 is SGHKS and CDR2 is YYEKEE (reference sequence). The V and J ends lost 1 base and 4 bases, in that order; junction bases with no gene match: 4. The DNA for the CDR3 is TGTGCCAGCAGCTTGAGGGGACAGAGTAATGAAAAACTGTTTTTT. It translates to CASSLRGQSNEKLFF. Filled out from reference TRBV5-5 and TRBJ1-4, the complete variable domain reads DAGVTQSPTHLIKTRGQQVTLRCSPISGHKSVSWYQQVLGQGPQFIFQYYEKEERGRGNFPDRFSARQFPNYSSELNVNALLLGDSALYLCASSLRGQSNEKLFFGSGTQLSVL.

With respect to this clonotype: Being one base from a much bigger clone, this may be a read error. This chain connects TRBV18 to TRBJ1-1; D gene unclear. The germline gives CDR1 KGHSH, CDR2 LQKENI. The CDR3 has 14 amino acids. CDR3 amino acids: CASSPPVGNTEASF. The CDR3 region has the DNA TGTGCCAGCTCACCACCTGTAGGGAACACTGAAGCTTCCTTT.

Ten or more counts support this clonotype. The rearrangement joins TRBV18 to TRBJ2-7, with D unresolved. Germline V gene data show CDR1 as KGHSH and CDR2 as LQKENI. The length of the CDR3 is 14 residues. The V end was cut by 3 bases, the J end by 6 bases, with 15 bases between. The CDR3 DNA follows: TGTGCCAGCTCACCGGGTCACCTCGGCTCCGAGCAGTACTTC. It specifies CASSPGHLGSEQYF.

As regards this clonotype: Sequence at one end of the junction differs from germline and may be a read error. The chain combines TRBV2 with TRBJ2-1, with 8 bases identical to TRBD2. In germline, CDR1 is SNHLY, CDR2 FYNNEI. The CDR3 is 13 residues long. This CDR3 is CASSAGTRYEQLF. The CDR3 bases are TGTGCCAGCAGTGCGGGGACTAGATACGAGCAGCTCTTC.

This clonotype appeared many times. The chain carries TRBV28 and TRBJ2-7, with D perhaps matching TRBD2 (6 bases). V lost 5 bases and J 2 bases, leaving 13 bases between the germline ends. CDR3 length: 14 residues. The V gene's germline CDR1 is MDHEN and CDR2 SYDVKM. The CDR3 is CASSPWDFPYEQYF. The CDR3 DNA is TGTGCCAGCAGTCCCTGGGACTTTCCCTACGAGCAGTACTTC.

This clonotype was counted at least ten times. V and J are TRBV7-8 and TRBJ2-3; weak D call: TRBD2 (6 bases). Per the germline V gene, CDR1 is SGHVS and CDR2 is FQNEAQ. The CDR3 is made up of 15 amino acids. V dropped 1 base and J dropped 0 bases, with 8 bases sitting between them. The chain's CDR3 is CASSLVGTSTDTQYF. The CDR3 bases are TGTGCCAGCAGCTTAGTTGGGACTAGCACAGATACGCAGTATTTT.

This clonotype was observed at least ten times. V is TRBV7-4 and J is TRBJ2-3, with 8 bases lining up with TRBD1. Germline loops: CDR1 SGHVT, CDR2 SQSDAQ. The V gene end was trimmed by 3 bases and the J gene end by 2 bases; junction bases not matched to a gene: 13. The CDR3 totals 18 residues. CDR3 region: CASSFHWTGQGFTDTQYF. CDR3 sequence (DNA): TGTGCCAGCAGCTTTCACTGGACAGGGCAGGGGTTCACAGATACGCAGTATTTT.

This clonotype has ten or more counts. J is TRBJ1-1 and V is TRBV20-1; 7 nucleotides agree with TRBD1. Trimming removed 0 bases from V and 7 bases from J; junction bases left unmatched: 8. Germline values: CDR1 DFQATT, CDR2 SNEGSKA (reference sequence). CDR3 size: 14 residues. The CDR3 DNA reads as TGCAGTGCTAGAGACCTTGAGACAGGGTTTGAAGCTTTCTTT. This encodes CSARDLETGFEAFF.

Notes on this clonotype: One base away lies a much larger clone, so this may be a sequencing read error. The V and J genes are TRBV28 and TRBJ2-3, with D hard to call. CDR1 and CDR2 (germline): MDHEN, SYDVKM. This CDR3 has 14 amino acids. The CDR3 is CASSFPQVTDAQYF. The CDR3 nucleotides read TGTGCCAGCAGTTTTCCTCAAGTCACAGATGCGCAGTATTTT.

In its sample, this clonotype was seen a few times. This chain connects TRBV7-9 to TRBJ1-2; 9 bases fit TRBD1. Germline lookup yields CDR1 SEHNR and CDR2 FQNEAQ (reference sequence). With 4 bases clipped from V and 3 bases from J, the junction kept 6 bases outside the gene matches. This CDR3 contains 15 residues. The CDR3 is CASSSTDRGDYGYTF. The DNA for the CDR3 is TGTGCCAGCAGCTCCACGGACAGGGGAGACTATGGCTACACCTTC.

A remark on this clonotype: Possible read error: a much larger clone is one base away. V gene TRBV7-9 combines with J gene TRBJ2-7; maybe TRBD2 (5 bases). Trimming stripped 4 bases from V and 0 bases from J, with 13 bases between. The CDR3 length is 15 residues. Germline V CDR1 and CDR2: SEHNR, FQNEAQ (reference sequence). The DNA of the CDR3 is TGTGCCAGCAGCTCACCCAGAGACTACTCCTACGAGCAGTACTTC. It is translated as CASSSPRDYSYEQYF.

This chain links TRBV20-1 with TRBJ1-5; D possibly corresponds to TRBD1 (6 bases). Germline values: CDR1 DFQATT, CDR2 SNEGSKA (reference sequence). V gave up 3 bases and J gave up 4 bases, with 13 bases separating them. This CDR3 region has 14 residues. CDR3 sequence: CSASYPGENQPQHF. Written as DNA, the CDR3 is TGCAGTGCTAGTTATCCAGGGGAAAATCAGCCCCAGCATTTT.